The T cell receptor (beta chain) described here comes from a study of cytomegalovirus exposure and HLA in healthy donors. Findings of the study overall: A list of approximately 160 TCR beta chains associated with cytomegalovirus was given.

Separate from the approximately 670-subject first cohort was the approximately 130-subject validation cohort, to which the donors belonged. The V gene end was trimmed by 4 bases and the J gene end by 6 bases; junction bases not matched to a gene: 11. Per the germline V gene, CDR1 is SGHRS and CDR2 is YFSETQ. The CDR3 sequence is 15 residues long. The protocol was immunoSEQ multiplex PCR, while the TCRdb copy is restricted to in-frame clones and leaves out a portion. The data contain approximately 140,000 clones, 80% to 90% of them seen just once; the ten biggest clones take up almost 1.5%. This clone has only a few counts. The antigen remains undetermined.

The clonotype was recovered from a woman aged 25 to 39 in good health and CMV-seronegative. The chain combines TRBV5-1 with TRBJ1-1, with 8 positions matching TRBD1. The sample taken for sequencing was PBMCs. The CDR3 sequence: CASSRWTGYLAEAFF. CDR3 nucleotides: TGCGCCAGCAGCCGATGGACAGGGTATCTTGCTGAAGCTTTCTTT.